The entry below gives a single T cell receptor beta chain sequence along with its context. Clones were sequenced by immunoSEQ multiplex PCR, and TCRdb holds only the in-frame ones, with some missing. The data contain tens of thousands of clones, approximately 80% of them singletons. The data belong to a study of blood T cell repertoires in COVID-19. On the study more broadly: From T cells, B-cell-depleted T cells, or PBMCs came the material, which was cDNA or gDNA.

The CDR3 is made up of 14 amino acids. Trimming removed 0 bases at V and 0 bases at J, with 5 bases between. The V gene's germline CDR1 is KGHSH and CDR2 LQKENI. The clonotype originates from a human donor with acute or convalescent COVID-19. The donor label of this sample is uncertain. What was sequenced was peripheral blood. The chain recombines TRBV18 with TRBJ1-1, with D possibly matching TRBD1 (5 bases). The CDR3: CASSPPDMNTEAFF. The CDR3, as DNA: TGTGCCAGCTCACCACCGGACATGAACACTGAAGCTTTCTTT.